What follows are 15 T cell receptor beta chains derived from one specimen sequenced in a study of cytomegalovirus exposure and HLA in healthy donors. Primers included in the PCR were 60 Vbeta and 13 Jbeta primers. The table came from immunoSEQ multiplex PCR; TCRdb's copy has only in-frame clones and leaves some out. The sample includes roughly 160,000 clones, more than 65% of them seen just once. Sequencing was carried out using PBMCs. Receptors originate from a woman aged 45-65 years in good health and CMV-seronegative.

The chain couples TRBV5-4 to TRBJ2-7; 13 bases match TRBD2. From germline, CDR1 is SGHNT and CDR2 YYREEE (reference sequence). The CDR3 spans 16 residues. The V and J ends lost 3 bases and 3 bases, in that order; junction bases with no gene match: 6. The DNA of the CDR3 is TGTGCCAGCAGCTCCGACGGGACTAGCGGGAACTACGAGCAGTACTTC. It is translated as CASSSDGTSGNYEQYF. The variable domain in full, with the rest retrieved from reference TRBV5-4 and TRBJ2-7, is ETGVTQSPTHLIKTRGQQVTLRCSSQSGHNTVSWYQQALGQGPQFIFQYYREEENGRGNFPPRFSGLQFPNYSSELNVNALELDDSALYLCASSSDGTSGNYEQYFGPGTRLTVT.

A single count supports this clone. The chain carries TRBV5-6 and TRBJ2-5; 9 nucleotides align to TRBD2. In germline, CDR1 is SGHDT, CDR2 YYEEEE. The length of the CDR3 is 14 residues. V was clipped by 4 bases and J by 2 bases; unmatched bases: 3. CDR3 loop: CASSVAGDQETQYF. CDR3 DNA: TGTGCCAGCAGCGTAGCGGGAGATCAAGAGACCCAGTACTTC.

The genes are TRBV7-9 and TRBJ2-5; TRBD1 matches 8 bases. V was clipped by 5 bases and J by 1 base; unmatched bases: 12. Germline V gene sequence: CDR1 SEHNR, CDR2 FQNEAQ (reference sequence). CDR3 length equals 17 residues. CDR3 coding DNA: TGTGCCAGCAGCCCATCCAGGGGGCTAGTAGGCCAAGAGACCCAGTACTTC. Its translation: CASSPSRGLVGQETQYF.

V and J are TRBV28 and TRBJ2-7; 11 bases agree with TRBD2. The length of the CDR3 is 17 residues. The germline gives CDR1 MDHEN, CDR2 SYDVKM. Trimming cost V 6 bases and J 5 bases; bases outside gene matches: 15. CDR3 amino acids: CASSRTSGSLPWDEQYF. The CDR3 coding sequence is TGTGCCAGCAGCAGAACTAGCGGGAGCCTCCCTTGGGACGAGCAGTACTTC. The entire variable domain, with the rest obtained from reference TRBV28 and TRBJ2-7, is as follows: DVKVTQSSRYLVKRTGEKVFLECVQDMDHENMFWYRQDPGLGLRLIYFSYDVKMKEKGDIPEGYSVSREKKERFSLILESASTNQTSMYLCASSRTSGSLPWDEQYFGPGTRLTVT.

The genes are TRBV28 and TRBJ1-1; the D gene is possibly TRBD1 (6 bases). The V end lost 8 bases, the J end lost 4 bases, and 17 bases lay between the germline ends. CDR3 length equals 14 residues. CDR1 and CDR2 (germline): MDHEN, SYDVKM. The CDR3 coding sequence is TGTGCCAGCGGGGTCAGGGGTATCGGCACTGAAGCTTTCTTT. It is translated as CASGVRGIGTEAFF.

The rearrangement joins TRBV27 to TRBJ2-3, with 8 bases lining up with TRBD1. This CDR3 contains 11 residues. CDR1 is MNHEY, CDR2 SMNVEV, per germline (reference sequence). V was pared by 8 bases and J by 11 bases, with 6 bases of the junction left unmatched. In nucleotides, the CDR3 is TGTGCCAGCCTGACAGGGGCCAGGCAGTATTTT. Its translation is CASLTGARQYF.

The genes are TRBV10-1 and TRBJ2-5, with 14 bases fitting TRBD2. Judging by the DNA end, TRBJ2-7 fits better; the J call may be wrong. The germline V gene encodes CDR1 WNHNN and CDR2 SYGVQD (reference sequence). The CDR3 contains 18 residues. CDR3 residues: CASGGGTSGGLSSYEQYF. DNA for the CDR3: TGCGCCAGCGGAGGTGGGACTAGCGGGGGACTCTCCTCCTACGAGCAGTACTTC.

The rearrangement uses TRBV4-1 and TRBJ2-1; the match to TRBD1 covers 10 bases. The CDR3 spans 17 residues. Germline assignment: CDR1 MGHRA and CDR2 YSYEKL. The V gene end was trimmed by 0 bases and the J gene end by 4 bases; junction bases not matched to a gene: 6. CDR3 amino acids: CASSQDTDRGRYNEQFF. CDR3 nucleotide sequence: TGCGCCAGCAGCCAAGATACCGACAGGGGGCGATACAATGAGCAGTTCTTC.

This chain uses TRBV7-9 with TRBJ1-1, with D tentatively TRBD1 (5 bases). Between the trimmed V and J ends, which lost 0 bases and 3 bases, there was a span of 11 bases. CDR1 and CDR2 (germline): SEHNR, FQNEAQ (reference sequence). This CDR3 region has 15 residues. CDR3 coding DNA: TGTGCCAGCAGCTTAGCAGGGGCCTCGCACACTGAAGCTTTCTTT. This encodes CASSLAGASHTEAFF.

The chain uses TRBV7-2 and TRBJ2-4; TRBD1 matches at 7 bases. With 6 bases clipped from V and 10 bases from J, the junction kept 6 bases outside the gene matches. In germline, CDR1 is SGHTA, CDR2 FQGNSA. The CDR3 is made up of 12 amino acids. CDR3 sequence (DNA): TGTGCCAGCAGTTTCCCACAGGGGATTCAGTACTTC. This encodes CASSFPQGIQYF.

V is TRBV7-8 and J is TRBJ2-1; a possible D gene is TRBD2 (5 bases). V shed 5 bases and J shed 4 bases, with 30 bases lying between them. The germline gives CDR1 SGHVS, CDR2 FQNEAQ. The CDR3 loop spans 20 amino acids. This chain's CDR3 is CASSRQSGFAAWASYNEQFF. The CDR3, as DNA: TGTGCCAGCAGCCGTCAGTCGGGGTTCGCGGCTTGGGCGTCTTACAATGAGCAGTTCTTC. The full variable domain, its missing parts supplied by reference TRBV7-8 and TRBJ2-1, is GAGVSQSPRYKVAKRGQDVALRCDPISGHVSLFWYQQALGQGPEFLTYFQNEAQLDKSGLPSDRFFAERPEGSVSTLKIQRTQQEDSAVYLCASSRQSGFAAWASYNEQFFGPGTRLTVL.

The table lists this clone with a count of one. The chain has TRBV15 and TRBJ2-4; a weak D match, TRBD1 (6 bases). This CDR3 is 16 amino acids long. Germline V gene lookup returns CDR1 LNHNV and CDR2 YYDKDF (reference sequence). The V end lost 2 bases, the J end lost 5 bases, and 16 bases lay between the germline ends. DNA of the CDR3: TGTGCCACCAGCAGACGAGATACCCACAGGGAAAACATTCAGTACTTC. Translating gives CATSRRDTHRENIQYF.

CDR3 region: CASSQDGTGLSHEQYF. In DNA form, the CDR3 reads TGCGCCAGCAGCCAAGATGGGACAGGGTTAAGTCACGAGCAGTACTTC. The chain joins TRBV4-3 to TRBJ2-7, with 9 bases matching TRBD1. The CDR3 has 16 amino acids. Germline values: CDR1 LGHNA, CDR2 YSLEER. The V gene end was trimmed by 0 bases and the J gene end by 5 bases; junction bases not matched to a gene: 8.

This clone was seen a single time. V and J are TRBV9 and TRBJ2-3; D might be TRBD2 (5 bases). Germline CDR1 and CDR2: SGDLS and YYNGEE. Trimming shortened V by 4 bases and J by 1 base, and 13 bases separated the two germline ends. The CDR3 length is 15 residues. DNA for the CDR3: TGTGCCAGCAGCACCCGGGATTGGGGCACAGATACGCAGTATTTT. Translated, it gives CASSTRDWGTDTQYF.

Here the CDR3 reads CASSPLTGGETQYF. Written as DNA, the CDR3 is TGTGCCAGCTCACCATTGACAGGGGGAGAGACCCAGTACTTC. This chain joins TRBV18 and TRBJ2-5; 9 bases are shared with TRBD1. Per the germline V gene, CDR1 is KGHSH and CDR2 is LQKENI. The CDR3 covers 14 residues. Trimming took 2 bases from V and 4 from J; bases not matched to a gene: 2.